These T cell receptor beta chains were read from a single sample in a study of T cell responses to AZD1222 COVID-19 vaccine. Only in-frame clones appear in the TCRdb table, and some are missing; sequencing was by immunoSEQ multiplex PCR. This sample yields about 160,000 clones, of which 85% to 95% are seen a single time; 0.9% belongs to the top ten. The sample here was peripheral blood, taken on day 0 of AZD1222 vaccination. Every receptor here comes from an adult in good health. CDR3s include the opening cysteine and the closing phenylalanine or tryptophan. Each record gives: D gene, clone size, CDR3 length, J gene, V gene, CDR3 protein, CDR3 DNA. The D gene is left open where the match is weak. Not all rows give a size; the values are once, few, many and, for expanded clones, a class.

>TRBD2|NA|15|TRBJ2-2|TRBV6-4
CASSDSLAGTGELFF
TGTGCCAGCAGTGACAGTCTAGCGGGCACCGGGGAGCTGTTTTTT
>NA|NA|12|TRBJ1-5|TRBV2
CASRLINQPQHF
TGTGCCAGCAGGCTCATCAATCAGCCCCAGCATTTT
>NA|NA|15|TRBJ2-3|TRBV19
CASSILGAGTDTQYF
TGTGCCAGTAGTATCTTGGGGGCAGGCACAGATACGCAGTATTTT
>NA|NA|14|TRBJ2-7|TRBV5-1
CASSLSGSSYEQYF
TGCGCCAGCAGCTTGAGTGGGAGCTCCTACGAGCAGTACTTC
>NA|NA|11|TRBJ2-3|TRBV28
CASASGDTQYF
TGTGCCAGCGCCTCGGGAGATACGCAGTATTTT
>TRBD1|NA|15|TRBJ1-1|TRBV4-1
CASSHPTGTNTEAFF
TGCGCCAGCAGCCACCCGACAGGGACGAACACTGAAGCTTTCTTT
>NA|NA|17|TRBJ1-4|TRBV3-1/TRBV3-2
CASSRRTPRQVNEKLFF
TGTGCCAGCAGCCGCCGAACTCCGCGGCAGGTTAATGAAAAACTGTTTTTT
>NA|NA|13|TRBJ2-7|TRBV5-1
CASSLGPDSQQYF
TGCGCCAGCAGCCTGGGGCCTGATTCACAGCAGTACTTC
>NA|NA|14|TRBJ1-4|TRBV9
CAKTRGPLDEKLFF
TGTGCCAAGACCAGGGGCCCCCTTGATGAAAAACTGTTTTTT
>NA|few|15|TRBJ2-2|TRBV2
CASSDVPRKAGELFF
TGTGCCAGCAGTGATGTCCCCCGAAAGGCCGGGGAGCTGTTTTTT
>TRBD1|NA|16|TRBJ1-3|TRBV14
CASSQGTGASGNTIYF
TGTGCCAGCAGCCAGGGGACAGGGGCCTCTGGAAACACCATATATTTT
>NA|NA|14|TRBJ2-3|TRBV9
CASSVAVAPDTQYF
TGTGCCAGCAGCGTAGCTGTGGCTCCAGATACGCAGTATTTT
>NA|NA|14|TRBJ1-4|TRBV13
CASSLRDTNEKLFF
TGTGCCAGCAGCTTACGGGATACTAATGAAAAATTGTTTTTT
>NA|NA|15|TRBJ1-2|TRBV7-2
CASSPTRGGASGYTF
TGTGCCAGCAGCCCAACTAGAGGGGGGGCTTCGGGCTACACCTTC
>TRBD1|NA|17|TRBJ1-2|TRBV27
CASSLLGSDRAGRGYTF
TGTGCCAGCAGTTTATTAGGTTCGGACAGGGCGGGGCGGGGCTACACCTTC
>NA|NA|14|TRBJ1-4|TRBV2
CASSEHGRSEKLFF
TGTGCCAGCAGTGAACATGGGAGGAGTGAAAAACTGTTTTTT
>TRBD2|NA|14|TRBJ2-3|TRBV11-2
CASSLVSGADTQYF
TGTGCCAGCAGCTTGGTTAGCGGGGCAGATACGCAGTATTTT
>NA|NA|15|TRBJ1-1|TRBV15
CATSRDTGEGSEAFF
TGTGCCACCAGCAGAGATACAGGTGAGGGATCTGAAGCTTTCTTT
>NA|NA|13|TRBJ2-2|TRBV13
CASKRGHTGELFF
TGTGCCAGCAAGAGGGGCCACACCGGGGAGCTGTTTTTT
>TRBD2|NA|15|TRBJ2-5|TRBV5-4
CASSWGTSGGETQYF
TGTGCCAGCAGCTGGGGGACTAGCGGGGGTGAGACCCAGTACTTC
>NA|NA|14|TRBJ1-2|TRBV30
CAWSGVGTLYGYTF
TGTGCCTGGAGTGGGGTCGGGACATTATATGGCTACACCTTC
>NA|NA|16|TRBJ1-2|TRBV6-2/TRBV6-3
CASSYSLRFGNYGYTF
TGTGCCAGCAGTTACTCTCTTCGCTTTGGAAACTATGGCTACACCTTC
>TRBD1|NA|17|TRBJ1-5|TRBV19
CASSRAAGQISNQPQHF
TGTGCCAGTAGTAGGGCCGCGGGACAGATTAGCAATCAGCCCCAGCATTTT
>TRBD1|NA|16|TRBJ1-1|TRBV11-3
CASRPGQQGMNTEAFF
TGTGCCAGCAGACCGGGGCAACAGGGGATGAACACTGAAGCTTTCTTT
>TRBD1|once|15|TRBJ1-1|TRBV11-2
CASSLMTGENTEAFF
TGTGCCAGCAGCTTAATGACAGGGGAGAACACTGAAGCTTTCTTT
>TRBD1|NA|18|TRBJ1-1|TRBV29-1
CSVGGQGPQVPRNTEAFF
TGCAGCGTCGGGGGACAGGGACCTCAGGTGCCCCGGAACACTGAAGCTTTCTTT
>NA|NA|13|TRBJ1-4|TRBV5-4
CASSKPGGEKLFF
TGTGCCAGCAGCAAACCGGGGGGAGAAAAACTGTTTTTT
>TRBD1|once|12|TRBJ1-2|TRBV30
CAWRGTGYGYTF
TGTGCCTGGAGGGGGACAGGGTATGGCTACACCTTC
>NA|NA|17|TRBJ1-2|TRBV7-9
CASSSGEGGLGSYGYTF
TGTGCCAGCAGCTCCGGGGAAGGAGGGCTAGGGAGCTATGGCTACACCTTC
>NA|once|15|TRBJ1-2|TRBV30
CAWSHRSALTYGYTF
TGTGCCTGGAGTCATCGATCAGCACTGACGTATGGCTACACCTTC
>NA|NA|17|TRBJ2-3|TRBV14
CASSQISSTGPTDTQYF
TGTGCCAGCAGCCAAATATCCTCAACAGGACCCACAGATACGCAGTATTTT
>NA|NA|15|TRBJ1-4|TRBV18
CASSLSYTTNEKLFF
TGTGCCAGCTCCTTAAGTTATACAACTAATGAAAAACTGTTTTTT
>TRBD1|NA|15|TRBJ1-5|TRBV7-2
CASSPTGISNQPQHF
TGTGCCAGCAGCCCGACAGGGATAAGCAATCAGCCCCAGCATTTT
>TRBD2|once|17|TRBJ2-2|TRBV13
CASSTPTSASPDGELFF
TGTGCCAGCAGCACCCCGACTAGCGCGTCGCCAGACGGGGAGCTGTTTTTT
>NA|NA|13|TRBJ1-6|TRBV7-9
CASRIQGGSPLHF
TGTGCCAGCAGAATACAGGGTGGTTCACCCCTCCACTTT
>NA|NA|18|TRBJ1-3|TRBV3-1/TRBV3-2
CASSQEWWYRESGNTIYF
TGTGCCAGCAGCCAAGAATGGTGGTACAGGGAGTCTGGAAACACCATATATTTT
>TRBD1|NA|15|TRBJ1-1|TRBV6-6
CASSPVGQGATEAFF
TGTGCCAGCAGCCCCGTCGGCCAGGGGGCGACTGAAGCTTTCTTT
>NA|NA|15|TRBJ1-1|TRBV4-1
CASSQADSPDTEAFF
TGCGCCAGCAGCCAAGCGGATTCTCCCGACACTGAAGCTTTCTTT
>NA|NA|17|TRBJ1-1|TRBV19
CASSISWGYTKFTEAFF
TGTGCCAGTAGTATATCTTGGGGGTACACTAAGTTCACTGAAGCTTTCTTT
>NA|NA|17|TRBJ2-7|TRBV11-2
CASSLVLAVQIPSEQYF
TGTGCCAGCAGCTTAGTGTTGGCCGTCCAGATCCCTTCCGAGCAGTACTTC
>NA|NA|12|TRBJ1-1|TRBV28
CASSFHPREAFF
TGTGCCAGCAGTTTCCACCCCCGTGAAGCTTTCTTT
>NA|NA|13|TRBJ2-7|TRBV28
CASSLGISYEQYF
TGTGCCAGCAGTCTTGGGATTTCCTACGAGCAGTACTTC
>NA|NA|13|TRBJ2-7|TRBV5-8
CASSLEGSHEQYF
TGTGCCAGCAGCTTGGAGGGGAGCCACGAGCAGTACTTC
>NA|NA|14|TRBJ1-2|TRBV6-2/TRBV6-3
CASSQTLGGYGYTF
TGTGCCAGCAGCCAGACCCTAGGCGGCTATGGCTACACCTTC
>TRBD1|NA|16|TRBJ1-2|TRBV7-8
CASSSRDRGREYGYTF
TGTGCCAGCAGCTCCCGGGACAGGGGGCGAGAGTATGGCTACACCTTC
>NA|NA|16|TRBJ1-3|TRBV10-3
CAIGSQGNRPGNTIYF
TGTGCCATCGGTTCACAGGGAAACAGGCCTGGAAACACCATATATTTT
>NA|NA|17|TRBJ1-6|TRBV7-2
CASSLVGGRSYNSPLHF
TGTGCCAGCAGCTTAGTTGGGGGACGCTCCTATAATTCACCCCTCCACTTT
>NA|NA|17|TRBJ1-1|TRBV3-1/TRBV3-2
CASSQDSNRDIQTEAFF
TGTGCCAGCAGCCAAGATTCGAACCGGGACATACAGACTGAAGCTTTCTTT